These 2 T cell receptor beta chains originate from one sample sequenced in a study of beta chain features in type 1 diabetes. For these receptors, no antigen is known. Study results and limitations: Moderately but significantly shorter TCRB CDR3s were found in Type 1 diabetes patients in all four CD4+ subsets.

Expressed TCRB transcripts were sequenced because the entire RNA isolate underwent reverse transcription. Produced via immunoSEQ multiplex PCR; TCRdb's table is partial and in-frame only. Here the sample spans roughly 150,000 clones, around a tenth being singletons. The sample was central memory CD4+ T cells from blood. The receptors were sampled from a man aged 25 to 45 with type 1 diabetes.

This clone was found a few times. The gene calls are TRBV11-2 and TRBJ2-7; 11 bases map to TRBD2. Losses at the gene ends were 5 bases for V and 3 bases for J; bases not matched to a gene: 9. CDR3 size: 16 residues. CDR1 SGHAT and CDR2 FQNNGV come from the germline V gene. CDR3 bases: TGTGCCAGCAGCCCCATAGCGGGAGGGGGCTTCTACGAGCAGTACTTC. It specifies CASSPIAGGGFYEQYF.

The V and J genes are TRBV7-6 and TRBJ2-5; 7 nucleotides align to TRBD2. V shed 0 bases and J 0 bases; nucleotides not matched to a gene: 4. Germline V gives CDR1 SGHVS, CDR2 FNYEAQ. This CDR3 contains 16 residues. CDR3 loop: CASSLAGGPHQETQYF. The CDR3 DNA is TGTGCCAGCAGCTTAGCGGGAGGGCCACACCAAGAGACCCAGTACTTC.